This T cell receptor beta chain was found in a study of blood T cell repertoires in COVID-19. On the study more broadly: Italy, Spain and the United States were the sources of the convalescent and acute COVID-19 samples. PBMCs, B-cell-depleted T cells, or T cells were the source of the cDNA or gDNA that made up the material.

Original methodology: Scientists estimated how many nucleated cells there were by amplifying reference gene primers. The assay was immunoSEQ multiplex PCR, and TCRdb's table has in-frame clones only and misses some. The V and J calls and clone size were taken over from that table, and D and trimming were inferred from the DNA. This sample carries about 24,000 clones, more than 70% of them seen once, and the ten largest clones take approximately 25%. Germline CDR1 reads SGHNT; CDR2 reads YYREEE (reference sequence). The V and J ends lost 1 base and 3 bases, in that order; junction bases with no gene match: 3. CDR3 length: 14 amino acids.

The sequence was obtained from a human donor with active COVID-19. The donor label of this sample is uncertain. Sequencing was performed on peripheral blood. This sequence joins TRBV5-4 and TRBJ1-2; 7 bases match TRBD1. Here the CDR3 reads CASSLPTGDYGYTF. The CDR3, as DNA: TGTGCCAGCAGCTTGCCCACAGGGGACTATGGCTACACCTTC. Filled out from reference TRBV5-4 and TRBJ1-2, the complete variable domain reads ETGVTQSPTHLIKTRGQQVTLRCSSQSGHNTVSWYQQALGQGPQFIFQYYREEENGRGNFPPRFSGLQFPNYSSELNVNALELDDSALYLCASSLPTGDYGYTFGSGTRLTVV.